This is a list of T cell receptor beta chains from one sample in a study of blood T cell repertoires in COVID-19. TCRdb's copy holds only in-frame clones and misses some; the assay was immunoSEQ multiplex PCR. The sample shows 250,000 to 300,000 clones, about 68% of them seen only once. The material sequenced was peripheral blood. The receptors were gathered from a woman aged 80 or over with acute or convalescent COVID-19. CDR3s include the opening cysteine and the closing phenylalanine or tryptophan. D genes are given only for firm matches. Size is omitted from some rows. Given values are once, few, many or a class for expanded clones.

cdr3_aa	cdr3_nt	j_call	v_call	d_call	cdr3_length	clone_size
CASRSSGGNEQFF	TGCGCCAGCAGATCTAGCGGGGGAAATGAGCAGTTCTTC	TRBJ2-1	TRBV5-1	TRBD2	13	NA
CAWSLLEAPLHF	TGTGCCTGGAGTCTCCTAGAGGCACCCCTCCACTTT	TRBJ1-6	TRBV30	NA	12	NA
CASRVEVTGELFF	TGTGCCAGCAGGGTCGAGGTCACCGGGGAGCTGTTTTTT	TRBJ2-2	TRBV2	NA	13	few
CASSLEVGASRRGYTF	TGCGCCAGCAGCTTGGAGGTGGGGGCGAGTCGACGTGGCTACACCTTC	TRBJ1-2	TRBV5-1	NA	16	NA
CAYSSGTGSRANEKLFF	TGTGCCTACTCATCCGGGACAGGGAGTCGGGCTAATGAAAAACTGTTTTTT	TRBJ1-4	TRBV30	TRBD1	17	NA
CASSLSQGQFYGYTF	TGCGCCAGCAGCTTGTCCCAGGGACAGTTCTATGGCTACACCTTC	TRBJ1-2	TRBV5-1	TRBD1	15	few
CASSPPGSQGTDTQYF	TGTGCCAGCAGTCCACCGGGATCTCAAGGGACAGATACGCAGTATTTT	TRBJ2-3	TRBV2	NA	16	NA
CASSPSGSSDNEQFF	TGTGCCAGCAGCCCCTCCGGGAGCTCGGACAATGAGCAGTTCTTC	TRBJ2-1	TRBV7-7	NA	15	few
CASSVRQGTGGTQYF	TGCGCCAGCAGCGTAAGACAGGGGACCGGAGGGACCCAGTACTTC	TRBJ2-5	TRBV5-1	TRBD1	15	NA
CASSRTGGYGYTF	TGTGCCAGCAGCCGGACAGGGGGCTATGGCTACACCTTC	TRBJ1-2	TRBV6-5	TRBD1	13	NA
CASSISPTGWAEAFF	TGTGCCAGTAGTATCTCCCCGACAGGGTGGGCTGAAGCTTTCTTT	TRBJ1-1	TRBV19	TRBD1	15	NA
CASSQEASGGGLDTQYF	TGTGCCAGCAGCCAAGAGGCTAGCGGGGGGGGACTAGATACGCAGTATTTT	TRBJ2-3	TRBV3-1/TRBV3-2	TRBD2	17	NA
CASSELRTGGGYTF	TGTGCCAGCAGTGAATTAAGGACGGGGGGAGGCTACACCTTC	TRBJ1-2	TRBV25-1	NA	14	NA
CASSSTGLGVGGNTIYF	TGTGCCAGCAGCTCTACCGGGCTAGGGGTTGGTGGAAACACCATATATTTT	TRBJ1-3	TRBV3-1/TRBV3-2	NA	17	NA
CASSPRDRAYEQYF	TGTGCCAGCTCACCCCGGGACAGGGCCTACGAGCAGTACTTC	TRBJ2-7	TRBV18	TRBD1	14	NA
CASSIEGGNQPQHF	TGTGCCAGTAGTATTGAGGGAGGGAATCAGCCCCAGCATTTT	TRBJ1-5	TRBV19	NA	14	NA
CASSPQGAGTNEKLFF	TGCGCCAGCAGCCCACAGGGGGCGGGAACTAATGAAAAACTGTTTTTT	TRBJ1-4	TRBV5-1	TRBD1	16	NA
CASSYQAAVNTEAFF	TGTGCCAGCAGTTACCAAGCGGCGGTGAACACTGAAGCTTTCTTT	TRBJ1-1	TRBV6-5	NA	15	NA
CASSLPPTPEETQYF	TGTGCCAGCAGCTTACCGCCGACCCCGGAGGAGACCCAGTACTTC	TRBJ2-5	TRBV7-8	NA	15	NA
CASNRGGNYNSPLHF	TGTGCCAGCAACAGAGGGGGCAACTATAATTCACCCCTCCACTTT	TRBJ1-6	TRBV6-6	TRBD1	15	NA
CASNSRRADTQYF	TGTGCCAGTAATTCTCGGAGGGCAGATACGCAGTATTTT	TRBJ2-3	TRBV19	NA	13	NA
CAISEPSTGMNTEAFF	TGTGCCATCAGTGAGCCGTCGACAGGAATGAACACTGAAGCTTTCTTT	TRBJ1-1	TRBV10-3	NA	16	NA
CASSQAGQGRGGYTF	TGTGCCAGCAGCCAGGCAGGACAGGGACGAGGAGGCTACACCTTC	TRBJ1-2	TRBV3-1/TRBV3-2	TRBD1	15	few
CASRPGGMNTEAFF	TGTGCCAGCAGGCCAGGGGGGATGAACACTGAAGCTTTCTTT	TRBJ1-1	TRBV6-5	TRBD1	14	NA
CASSLGQVGGELFF	TGTGCCAGCAGCTTAGGGCAGGTTGGCGGGGAGCTGTTTTTT	TRBJ2-2	TRBV7-9	NA	14	NA
CASSIGLGQGAHEQYF	TGTGCCAGTAGTATAGGGTTGGGGCAGGGGGCCCACGAGCAGTACTTC	TRBJ2-7	TRBV19	TRBD1	16	NA
CASSLADDYGYTF	TGTGCCAGCAGCTTGGCAGATGACTATGGCTACACCTTC	TRBJ1-2	TRBV5-8	NA	13	few
CASSHRDRGRPYEQYF	TGTGCCAGCTCACATCGGGACAGGGGGCGACCCTACGAGCAGTACTTC	TRBJ2-7	TRBV18	TRBD1	16	once
CASNSWEETQYF	TGTGCCAGCAATAGCTGGGAAGAGACCCAGTACTTC	TRBJ2-5	TRBV9	NA	12	NA
CASSLATGTGSYNEQFF	TGTGCCAGCAGCTTGGCCACGGGGACAGGGTCTTACAATGAGCAGTTCTTC	TRBJ2-1	TRBV5-4	TRBD1	17	NA
CASSLVGRSQAFF	TGCGCCAGCAGCTTGGTTGGCCGATCACAAGCTTTCTTT	TRBJ1-1	TRBV5-1	NA	13	NA
CASSLVGGALNTGELFF	TGCGCCAGCAGCTTGGTAGGAGGGGCCCTCAACACCGGGGAGCTGTTTTTT	TRBJ2-2	TRBV5-1	NA	17	NA
CASSLQGQGAANYGYTF	TGTGCCAGCAGTCTCCAGGGACAGGGGGCAGCTAACTATGGCTACACCTTC	TRBJ1-2	TRBV6-6	TRBD1	17	NA
CASSGNQDQPQHF	TGTGCCAGCAGTGGGAATCAGGATCAGCCCCAGCATTTT	TRBJ1-5	TRBV2	NA	13	NA
CASSLDRGYDYGYTF	TGTGCCAGTAGTTTGGACAGGGGTTATGACTATGGCTACACCTTC	TRBJ1-2	TRBV19	TRBD1	15	NA
CASSQGSSGETQYF	TGTGCCAGCAGCCAGGGTTCTAGTGGAGAGACCCAGTACTTC	TRBJ2-5	TRBV3-1/TRBV3-2	NA	14	NA
CASSKNRASTDTQYF	TGTGCCAGCAGTAAGAACCGCGCTAGCACAGATACGCAGTATTTT	TRBJ2-3	TRBV6-2/TRBV6-3	NA	15	NA
CASSQSGYRPQHF	TGTGCCAGCAGTCAGTCCGGGTATCGGCCCCAGCATTTT	TRBJ1-5	TRBV12-3/TRBV12-4	NA	13	NA
CASRTGTGNEKLFF	TGTGCCAGCAGAACCGGGACAGGCAATGAAAAACTGTTTTTT	TRBJ1-4	TRBV2	TRBD1	14	NA
CASSSGQGANEKLFF	TGCGCCAGCAGCTCCGGACAGGGGGCGAATGAAAAACTGTTTTTT	TRBJ1-4	TRBV5-1	TRBD1	15	NA
CASRMYQGLNEKLFF	TGCGCCAGCAGAATGTATCAGGGCCTTAATGAAAAACTGTTTTTT	TRBJ1-4	TRBV5-1	NA	15	few